The clone carrying this TCR beta chain has just a few counts. No antigen is known for it. Samples underwent the assay at deep level. Clones were read by immunoSEQ multiplex PCR, and TCRdb kept only the in-frame ones, dropping some. Of 950,000 to 1,100,000 clones in the sample, about 84% were seen once. This record belongs to a study of shared clonotypes between healthy human individuals. Points from the study as a whole: The four-donor shared clonotypes exceeded non-shared clonotypes in generation probability, with non-shared ones scoring lower.

Germline V lookup: CDR1 SGHTA, CDR2 FQGTGA. V dropped 5 bases and J dropped 8; count of bases not matched to a gene: 7. CDR3 size: 15 residues. Among the donors, all were Caucasian adults who lived in Nashville, Tennessee. The specimen was memory CD4+ T cells from PBMCs. Subset denoted: CD45RA-negative fraction. This receptor was identified in a man between 18 and 35 years old in good health. Some clones in this sample may be carry-over from other donors' samples. The chain employs TRBV7-3 and TRBJ2-1; TRBD2 aligns across 12 bases. The CDR3 is CASSPRTSGKDEQFF. In DNA form, the CDR3 reads TGTGCCAGCAGCCCCCGGACTAGCGGGAAGGATGAGCAGTTCTTC.